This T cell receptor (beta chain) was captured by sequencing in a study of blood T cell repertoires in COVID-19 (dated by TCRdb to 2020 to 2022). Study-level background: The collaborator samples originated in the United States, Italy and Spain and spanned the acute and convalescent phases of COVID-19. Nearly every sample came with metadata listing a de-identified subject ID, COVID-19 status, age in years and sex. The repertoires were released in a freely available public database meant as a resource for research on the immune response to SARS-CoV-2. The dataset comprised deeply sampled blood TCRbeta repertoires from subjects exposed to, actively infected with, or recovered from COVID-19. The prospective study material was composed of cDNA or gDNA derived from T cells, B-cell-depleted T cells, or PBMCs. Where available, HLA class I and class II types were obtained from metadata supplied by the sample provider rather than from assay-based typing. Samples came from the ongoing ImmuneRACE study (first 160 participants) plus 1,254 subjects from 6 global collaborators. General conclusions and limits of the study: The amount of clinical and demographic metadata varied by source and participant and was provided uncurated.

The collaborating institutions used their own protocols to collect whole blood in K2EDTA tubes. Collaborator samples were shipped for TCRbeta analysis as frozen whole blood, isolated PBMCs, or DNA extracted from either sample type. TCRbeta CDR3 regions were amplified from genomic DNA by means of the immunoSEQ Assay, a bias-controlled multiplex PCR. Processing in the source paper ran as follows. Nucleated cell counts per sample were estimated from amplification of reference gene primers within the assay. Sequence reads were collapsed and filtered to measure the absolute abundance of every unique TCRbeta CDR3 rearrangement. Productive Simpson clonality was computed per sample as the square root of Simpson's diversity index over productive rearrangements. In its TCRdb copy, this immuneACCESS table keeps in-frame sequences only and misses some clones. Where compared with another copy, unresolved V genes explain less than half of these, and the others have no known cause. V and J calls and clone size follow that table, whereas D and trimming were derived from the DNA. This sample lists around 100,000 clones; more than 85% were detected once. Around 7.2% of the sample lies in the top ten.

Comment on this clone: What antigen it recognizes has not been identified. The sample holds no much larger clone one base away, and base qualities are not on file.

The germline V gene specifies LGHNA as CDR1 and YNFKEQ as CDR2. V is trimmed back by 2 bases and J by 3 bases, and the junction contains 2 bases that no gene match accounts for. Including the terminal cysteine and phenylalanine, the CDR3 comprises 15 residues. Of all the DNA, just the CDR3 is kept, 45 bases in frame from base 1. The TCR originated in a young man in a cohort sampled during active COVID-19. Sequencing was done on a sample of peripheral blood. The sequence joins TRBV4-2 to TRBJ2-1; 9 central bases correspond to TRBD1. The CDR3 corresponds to CASSQTGGYYNEQFF. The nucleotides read TGTGCCAGCAGCCAAACAGGGGGCTACTACAATGAGCAGTTCTTC.